The clone carrying this T cell receptor beta chain showed up just once. What it binds is unknown. Using immunoSEQ multiplex PCR, the repertoire was profiled, and TCRdb retains in-frame clones only, with some absent. The data show about 200,000 clones, roughly nine tenths seen once. Trimming took 2 bases from V and 8 from J, leaving 18 bases between them. Germline-derived CDR1 and CDR2 are KGHSH and LQKENI. The CDR3 consists of 15 residues. Second-dose intervals near 4 or 12 weeks were combined. The sample comes from a study of T cell responses to AZD1222 COVID-19 vaccine. Study results and limitations: In a largely white British group with more females than males, clonal diversity was possibly underestimated. Vaccine-associated CD4 TCRs spanned spike, dominant at 160-218 and 743-854. Elevations in Spike-specific TCR breadth and depth followed administration of two AZD1222 doses.

This specimen was peripheral blood, taken 28 days after the second AZD1222 dose. The origin of this receptor is an adult who received the AZD1222 COVID-19 vaccine. The chain has TRBV18 and TRBJ2-5, with D possibly matching TRBD2 (5 bases). The DNA for the CDR3 is TGTGCCAGCTCACCAATCCCTAGCCCCCGGAACACCCAGTACTTC. Translation: CASSPIPSPRNTQYF. Full variable domain (rest looked up from reference TRBV18 and TRBJ2-5): NAGVMQNPRHLVRRRGQEARLRCSPMKGHSHVYWYRQLPEEGLKFMVYLQKENIIDESGMPKERFSAEFPKEGPSILRIQQVVRGDSAAYFCASSPIPSPRNTQYFGPGTRLLVL.